This entry lists 24 T cell receptor beta chains sequenced from one sample in a study of beta chain features in type 1 diabetes. Regarding the study as a whole: Shortening of TCRB CDR3s, moderate but significant, appeared in all four CD4+ subsets of Type 1 diabetes patients.

Their antigens remain unidentified. The investigators reverse transcribed all of the isolated RNA, so they sequenced expressed TCRB transcripts. Here immunoSEQ multiplex PCR was the method, and the copy in TCRdb shows in-frame clones only, minus some. Of about 660,000 clones listed, 11% to 15% were seen once; the top ten hold 0.03% to 0.04%. Sequencing input: naive CD4+ T cells from blood. The receptors shown here come from a man in his late teens or twenties with type 1 diabetes.

The chain recombines TRBV11-1 with TRBJ2-1, with 8 bases matching TRBD1. This CDR3 contains 15 residues. The germline V gene encodes CDR1 SGHAT and CDR2 FQDESV (reference sequence). V shed 4 bases and J 0 bases; nucleotides not matched to a gene: 2. The CDR3 here is CASSSDRGSYNEQFF. As DNA, the CDR3 is TGTGCCAGCAGCTCAGACAGGGGCTCCTACAATGAGCAGTTCTTC.

This chain joins TRBV19 and TRBJ2-6, with D unclear. The V end was cut by 0 bases, the J end by 2 bases, with 8 bases between. The CDR3 runs to 16 residues. Germline loops: CDR1 LNHDA, CDR2 SQIVND (reference sequence). CDR3 protein: CASSIDWTAGANVLTF. As DNA, the CDR3 is TGTGCCAGTAGTATAGACTGGACGGCTGGGGCCAACGTCCTGACTTTC.

The chain has TRBV19 and TRBJ2-3; 10 positions agree with TRBD1. Trimming removed 4 bases from V and 4 bases from J; junction bases left unmatched: 8. The CDR3 is made up of 16 amino acids. Germline-derived CDR1 and CDR2 are LNHDA and SQIVND (reference sequence). CDR3 in amino acids: CASSTQDRGYADTQYF. Written as DNA, the CDR3 is TGTGCCAGTAGTACCCAGGACAGGGGGTACGCAGATACGCAGTATTTT.

The V gene is TRBV7-3, the J gene TRBJ2-6; D assignment may be TRBD1 or TRBD2 (5 bases each). The CDR3 loop spans 17 amino acids. The germline CDR1 and CDR2 sequences are SGHTA and FQGTGA. V gave up 2 bases and J gave up 0 bases, with 11 bases separating them. This CDR3 is CASSLGGRSSGANVLTF. The CDR3 bases are TGTGCCAGCAGCTTAGGGGGACGGAGCTCTGGGGCCAACGTCCTGACTTTC. The full variable domain, rest sourced from reference TRBV7-3 and TRBJ2-6, is GAGVSQTPSNKVTEKGKYVELRCDPISGHTALYWYRQSLGQGPEFLIYFQGTGAADDSGLPNDRFFAVRPEGSVSTLKIQRTERGDSAVYLCASSLGGRSSGANVLTFGAGSRLTVL.

The chain is built from TRBV9 and TRBJ2-5; D is unresolved. V dropped 0 bases and J dropped 1 base, with 7 bases sitting between them. There are 14 residues in the CDR3. Looked up from germline, CDR1 is SGDLS and CDR2 is YYNGEE. DNA for the CDR3: TGTGCCAGCAGCGTAGCTGTTATCCAAGAGACCCAGTACTTC. It codes for CASSVAVIQETQYF. Combining the CDR3 with reference TRBV9 and TRBJ2-5 gives the whole variable domain DSGVTQTPKHLITATGQRVTLRCSPRSGDLSVYWYQQSLDQGLQFLIQYYNGEERAKGNILERFSAQQFPDLHSELNLSSLELGDSALYFCASSVAVIQETQYFGPGTRLLVL.

CDR3 coding DNA: TGCAGCGTGCAAGGGGTATTGAACACTGAAGCTTTCTTT. Its translation is CSVQGVLNTEAFF. V is TRBV29-1 and J is TRBJ1-1, with D possibly being TRBD1 (5 bases). The germline gives CDR1 SQVTM, CDR2 ANQGSEA. The CDR3 has 13 amino acids. The V end lost 6 bases, the J end lost 0 bases, and 11 bases lay between the germline ends.

This clone has just a few counts. The J gene is TRBJ1-6, the V gene TRBV28; D remains unclear. The V gene's germline CDR1 is MDHEN and CDR2 SYDVKM. CDR3 length: 14 amino acids. Trimming removed 7 bases from V and 9 bases from J, with 16 bases in between. CDR3 loop: CASTLVVSASPLHF. The DNA of the CDR3 is TGTGCCAGCACCCTGGTAGTCTCCGCTTCACCCCTCCACTTT.

This clone was recorded a few times. The chain recombines TRBV18 with TRBJ2-5; D is unresolved. Germline V gene lookup returns CDR1 KGHSH and CDR2 LQKENI. CDR3 length: 15 amino acids. Trimming stripped 1 base from V and 4 bases from J, with 13 bases between. CDR3 bases: TGTGCCAGCTCACCACTCGGCGCGGACGTAGAGACCCAGTACTTC. It specifies CASSPLGADVETQYF.

This clone has more than one count but fewer than ten. The chain is built from TRBV10-1 and TRBJ1-1; D remains ambiguous. V was shortened by 2 bases and J by 4 bases, with 8 bases between the two germline ends. This CDR3 spans 13 amino acids. The germline CDR1 and CDR2 sequences are WNHNN and SYGVQD (reference sequence). The CDR3 loop is CASSEGGGTEAFF. CDR3 in DNA: TGCGCCAGCAGTGAGGGTGGCGGCACTGAAGCTTTCTTT.

This clone was detected a few times. The chain carries TRBV7-6 and TRBJ1-1; no reliable D call. This CDR3 is 12 amino acids long. Trimming took off 0 bases at V and 6 bases at J, with 5 bases between the two ends. From germline, CDR1 is SGHVS and CDR2 FNYEAQ. DNA for the CDR3: TGTGCCAGCAGCTTAGCTGGGGCTGAAGCTTTCTTT. Translated, it gives CASSLAGAEAFF.

This clone showed up just a few times. The chain uses TRBV30 and TRBJ1-5; TRBD1 might be the D (6 bases). The V gene's germline CDR1 is GTSNPN and CDR2 SVGIG (reference sequence). The CDR3 is 13 amino acids. Trimming removed 5 bases from V and 6 bases from J, with 14 bases in between. The CDR3 sequence is CAWGYRASQPQHF. In nucleotides, the CDR3 is TGTGCCTGGGGTTACAGGGCTAGTCAGCCCCAGCATTTT.

Worth noting for this clone: This sample also contains other DNA sequences that code for the same CDR3. The V call is TRBV6-1, the J call TRBJ2-1; 7 bases match TRBD2. The germline V gene has CDR1 MNHNS and CDR2 SASEGT. The CDR3 consists of 12 residues. After removal of 8 bases from V and 5 bases from J, the junction contained 3 bases not matched to a gene. This CDR3 is CASSGGHNEQFF. The CDR3 region has the DNA TGTGCCAGCTCGGGAGGCCACAATGAGCAGTTCTTC.

In its sample, this clone was seen a few times. The rearrangement joins TRBV27 to TRBJ2-7, with 8 positions matching TRBD1. The V gene's germline CDR1 is MNHEY and CDR2 SMNVEV (reference sequence). Trimming took 1 base from V and 3 from J; bases not matched to a gene: 8. CDR3 length equals 16 residues. The CDR3 loop is CASSLFPGRGLYEQYF. The CDR3 coding sequence is TGTGCCAGCAGTTTATTCCCCGGCAGGGGGCTCTACGAGCAGTACTTC.

On this clone itself: In the same sample, other DNA sequences code for this CDR3. This sequence joins TRBV4-2 and TRBJ2-7; 10 bases map to TRBD1. Germline V gene lookup returns CDR1 LGHNA and CDR2 YNFKEQ. Germline trimming cut 3 bases from V and 2 bases from J; bases unmatched to any gene: 1. CDR3 length equals 14 residues. The CDR3 here is CASSQGQGTYEQYF. CDR3 in DNA: TGTGCCAGCAGCCAGGGACAGGGGACCTACGAGCAGTACTTC.

The chain joins TRBV18 to TRBJ1-1; D unclear. CDR3 length: 13 residues. Germline CDR1 reads KGHSH; CDR2 reads LQKENI. V was clipped by 4 bases and J by 2 bases, with 8 bases between them. The CDR3 spells CASSQESNTEAFF. The CDR3 coding sequence is TGTGCCAGCTCACAGGAGAGTAACACTGAAGCTTTCTTT.

This chain links TRBV5-4 with TRBJ2-3, with TRBD1 matching 7 bases. V gave up 5 bases and J gave up 5 bases; unmatched junction bases: 5. In germline, CDR1 is SGHNT, CDR2 YYREEE (reference sequence). CDR3 size: 13 residues. Written as DNA, the CDR3 is TGTGCCAGCAGATACACAGGGGAAGATACGCAGTATTTT. It yields the protein CASRYTGEDTQYF.

This clone was counted a few times. The chain couples TRBV30 to TRBJ2-1; 14 bases fit TRBD2. The CDR3 consists of 15 residues. The germline gives CDR1 GTSNPN, CDR2 SVGIG (reference sequence). Trimming cost V 7 bases and J 9 bases; bases outside gene matches: 11. The CDR3 DNA reads as TGTGCCTCGACCACCGGGACTAGCGGGAGAAGTGAGCAGTTCTTC. This translates into CASTTGTSGRSEQFF.

The chain is built from TRBV6-5 and TRBJ2-7, with TRBD1 matching 7 bases. The germline gives CDR1 MNHEY, CDR2 SVGAGI. This CDR3 has 14 residues. Germline trimming cut 6 bases from V and 3 bases from J; bases unmatched to any gene: 8. CDR3 sequence: CASSQDRVIYEQYF. In DNA form, the CDR3 reads TGTGCCAGCAGCCAAGACAGGGTGATCTACGAGCAGTACTTC.

This clone has only a few counts. V is TRBV7-8 and J is TRBJ1-2; D not resolved. The CDR3 has 15 amino acids. The V gene lost 2 bases and the J gene lost 2 bases, with 12 bases spanning the gap. Germline CDR1 reads SGHVS; CDR2 reads FQNEAQ. This CDR3 is CASSLIGVGNYGYTF. The CDR3, as DNA: TGTGCCAGCAGCTTAATCGGGGTCGGAAACTATGGCTACACCTTC.

The chain carries TRBV2 and TRBJ1-4, with no clear D. The germline V gene has CDR1 SNHLY and CDR2 FYNNEI. V lost 10 bases and J lost 3, with 30 bases in between. This CDR3 has 19 residues. CDR3 residues: CATQQRWRGLPGSNEKLFF. CDR3 nucleotide sequence: TGTGCCACTCAACAGAGGTGGCGTGGCCTCCCGGGGTCTAATGAAAAACTGTTTTTT.

The chain joins TRBV30 to TRBJ1-2; 9 bases are a match to TRBD1. Germline V gene lookup returns CDR1 GTSNPN and CDR2 SVGIG (reference sequence). This CDR3 comprises 13 residues. V lost 8 bases, J lost 3 bases, and 7 bases stayed unmatched. CDR3 sequence: CARRTGVDYGYTF. CDR3 sequence (DNA): TGTGCCAGAAGGACAGGGGTGGACTATGGCTACACCTTC.

The chain links TRBV30 to TRBJ2-5; D possibly corresponds to TRBD1 (5 bases). CDR1 GTSNPN and CDR2 SVGIG come from the germline V gene (reference sequence). The CDR3 is 12 residues long. V was trimmed by 4 bases and J by 4 bases, leaving 10 bases between them. This chain's CDR3 is CAWNLRGETQYF. In nucleotides, the CDR3 is TGTGCCTGGAATTTAAGGGGAGAGACCCAGTACTTC.

The chain recombines TRBV7-3 with TRBJ2-1, with TRBD2 matching over 13 bases. Germline V CDR1 and CDR2: SGHTA, FQGTGA. Trimming removed 8 bases from V and 9 bases from J; junction bases left unmatched: 7. The CDR3 contains 14 residues. The CDR3 is CASLGTSGAVEQFF. The CDR3 coding sequence is TGTGCCAGCCTCGGGACTAGCGGGGCGGTTGAGCAGTTCTTC.

V gene TRBV7-3 combines with J gene TRBJ2-3, with D possibly matching TRBD2 (5 bases). Germline-derived CDR1 and CDR2 are SGHTA and FQGTGA. Trimming took 0 bases from V and 1 from J, leaving 14 bases between them. This CDR3 region has 17 residues. The CDR3 reads CASSLTPLNSGTDTQYF. In nucleotides, the CDR3 is TGTGCCAGCAGCTTAACCCCTCTTAATAGCGGCACAGATACGCAGTATTTT.